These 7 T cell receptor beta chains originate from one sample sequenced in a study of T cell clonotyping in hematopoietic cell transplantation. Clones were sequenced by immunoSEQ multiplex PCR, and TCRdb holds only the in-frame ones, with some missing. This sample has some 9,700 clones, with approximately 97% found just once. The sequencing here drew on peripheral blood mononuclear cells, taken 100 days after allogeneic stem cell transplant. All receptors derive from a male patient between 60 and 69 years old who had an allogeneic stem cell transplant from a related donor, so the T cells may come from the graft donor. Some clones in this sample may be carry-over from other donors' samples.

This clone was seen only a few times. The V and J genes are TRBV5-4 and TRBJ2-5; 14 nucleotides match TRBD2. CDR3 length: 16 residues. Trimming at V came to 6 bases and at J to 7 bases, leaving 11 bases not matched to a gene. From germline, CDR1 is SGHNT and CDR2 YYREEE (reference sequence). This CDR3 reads CASTTTSGGVNWTQYF. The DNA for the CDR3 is TGTGCCAGCACGACGACTAGCGGGGGGGTAAATTGGACCCAGTACTTC. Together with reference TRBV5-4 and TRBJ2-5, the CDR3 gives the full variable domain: ETGVTQSPTHLIKTRGQQVTLRCSSQSGHNTVSWYQQALGQGPQFIFQYYREEENGRGNFPPRFSGLQFPNYSSELNVNALELDDSALYLCASTTTSGGVNWTQYFGPGTRLLVL.

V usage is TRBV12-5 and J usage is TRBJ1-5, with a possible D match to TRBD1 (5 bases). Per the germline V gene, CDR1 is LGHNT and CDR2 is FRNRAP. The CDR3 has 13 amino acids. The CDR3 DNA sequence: TGTGCCAAGAATCCAGGGAGCAATCAGCCCCAGCATTTT. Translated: CAKNPGSNQPQHF.

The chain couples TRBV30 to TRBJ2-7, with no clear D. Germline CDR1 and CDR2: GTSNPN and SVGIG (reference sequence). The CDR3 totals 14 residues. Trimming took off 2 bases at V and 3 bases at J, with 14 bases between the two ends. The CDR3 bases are TGTGCCTGGAGTACGGGCCCCCTTGGCTACGAGCAGTACTTC. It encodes CAWSTGPLGYEQYF.

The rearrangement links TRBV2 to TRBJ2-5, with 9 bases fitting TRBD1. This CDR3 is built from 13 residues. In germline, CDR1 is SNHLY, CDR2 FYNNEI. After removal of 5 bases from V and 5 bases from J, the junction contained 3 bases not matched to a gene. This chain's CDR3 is CASSTGTGETQYF. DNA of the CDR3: TGTGCCAGCAGTACCGGGACAGGGGAGACCCAGTACTTC. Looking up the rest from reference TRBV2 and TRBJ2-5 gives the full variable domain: EPEVTQTPSHQVTQMGQEVILRCVPISNHLYFYWYRQILGQKVEFLVSFYNNEISEKSEIFDDQFSVERPDGSNFTLKIRSTKLEDSAMYFCASSTGTGETQYFGPGTRLLVL.

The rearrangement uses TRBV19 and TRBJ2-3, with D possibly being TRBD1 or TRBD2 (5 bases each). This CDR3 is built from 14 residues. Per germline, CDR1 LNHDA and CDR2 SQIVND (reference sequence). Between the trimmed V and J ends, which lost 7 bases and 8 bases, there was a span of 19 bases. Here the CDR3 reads CASTGLPGGGTQYF. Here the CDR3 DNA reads TGTGCCAGTACCGGGCTACCGGGTGGGGGTACGCAGTATTTT.

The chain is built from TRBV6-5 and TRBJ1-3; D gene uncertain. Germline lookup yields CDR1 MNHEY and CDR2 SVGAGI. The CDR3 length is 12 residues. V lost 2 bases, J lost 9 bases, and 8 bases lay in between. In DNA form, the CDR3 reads TGTGCCAGCAGTTACAGGCGAGGCACCATATATTTT. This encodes CASSYRRGTIYF.

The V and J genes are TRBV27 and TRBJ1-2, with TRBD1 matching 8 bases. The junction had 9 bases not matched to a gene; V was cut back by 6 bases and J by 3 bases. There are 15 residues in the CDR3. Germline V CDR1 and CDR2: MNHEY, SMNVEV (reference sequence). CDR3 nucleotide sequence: TGTGCCAGCAGCAGCACGGGACAGGCTTACTATGGCTACACCTTC. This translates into CASSSTGQAYYGYTF.